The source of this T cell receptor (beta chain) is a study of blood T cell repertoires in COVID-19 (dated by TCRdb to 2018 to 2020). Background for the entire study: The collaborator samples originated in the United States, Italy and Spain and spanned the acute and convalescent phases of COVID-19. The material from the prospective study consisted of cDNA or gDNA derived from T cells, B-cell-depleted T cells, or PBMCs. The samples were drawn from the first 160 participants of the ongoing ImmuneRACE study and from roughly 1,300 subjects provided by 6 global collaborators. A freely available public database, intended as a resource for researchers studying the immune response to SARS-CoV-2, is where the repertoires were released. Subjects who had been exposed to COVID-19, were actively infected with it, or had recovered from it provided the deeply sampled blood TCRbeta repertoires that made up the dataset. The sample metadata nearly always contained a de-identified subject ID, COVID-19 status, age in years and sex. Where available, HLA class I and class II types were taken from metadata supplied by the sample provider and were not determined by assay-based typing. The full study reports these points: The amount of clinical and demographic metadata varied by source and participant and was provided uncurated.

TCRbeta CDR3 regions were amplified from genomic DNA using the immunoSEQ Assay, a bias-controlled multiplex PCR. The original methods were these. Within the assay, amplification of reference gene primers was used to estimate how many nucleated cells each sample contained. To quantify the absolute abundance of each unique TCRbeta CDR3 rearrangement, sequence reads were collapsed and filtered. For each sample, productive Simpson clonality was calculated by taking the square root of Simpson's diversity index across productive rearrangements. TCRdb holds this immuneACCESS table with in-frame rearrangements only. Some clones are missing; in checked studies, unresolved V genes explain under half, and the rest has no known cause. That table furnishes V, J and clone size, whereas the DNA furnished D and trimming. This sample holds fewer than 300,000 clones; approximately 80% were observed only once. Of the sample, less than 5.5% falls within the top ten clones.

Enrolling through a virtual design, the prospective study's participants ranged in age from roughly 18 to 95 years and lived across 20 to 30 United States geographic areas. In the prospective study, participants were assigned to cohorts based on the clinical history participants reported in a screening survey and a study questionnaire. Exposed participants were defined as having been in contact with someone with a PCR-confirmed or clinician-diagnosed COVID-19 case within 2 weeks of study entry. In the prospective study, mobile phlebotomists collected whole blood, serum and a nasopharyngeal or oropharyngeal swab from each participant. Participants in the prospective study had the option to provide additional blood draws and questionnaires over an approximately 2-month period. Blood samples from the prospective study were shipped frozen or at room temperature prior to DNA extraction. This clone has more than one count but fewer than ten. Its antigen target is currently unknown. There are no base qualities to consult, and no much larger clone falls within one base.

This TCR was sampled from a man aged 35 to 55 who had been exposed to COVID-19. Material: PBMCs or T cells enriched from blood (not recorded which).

The nucleotide sequence reads as follows: TGTGCCAGTAGCCCGGGACAGGGACCCTACGAGCAGTACTTC. This yields the protein CASSPGQGPYEQYF. This chain is built from TRBV19 and TRBJ2-7; TRBD1 agrees with 9 junctional bases. V and J are trimmed by 6 bases and 2 bases, and the gene matches miss 5 bases of the junction. The CDR3 numbers 14 residues from cysteine through phenylalanine. Only the CDR3 portion is preserved as DNA: 42 bases, with reading frame beginning at the first base. CDR1 is given as LNHDA and CDR2 as SQIVND, both from the germline V gene (reference sequence).